Listed here are 32 T cell receptor beta chains from one sample, sequenced in a study of CD8 T cells in ankylosing spondylitis. In TCRdb, the 5' RACE reads were re-called with MiXCR into one record per CDR3 protein. The sample gives around 320,000 distinct CDR3 sequences, around 21% of which show up once; around 3.2% is in the top ten. Source material: blood, either unsorted or a sorted T cell fraction (not recorded which). These receptors were collected from a female donor with ankylosing spondylitis or in good health (not recorded which).

This clonotype was picked up a small number of times. The V gene is TRBV10-3, the J gene TRBJ2-1; 9 nucleotides align to TRBD2. CDR1 and CDR2 from the germline V gene are ENHRY and SYGVKD. The CDR3 loop spans 17 amino acids. V was pared by 10 bases and J by 3 bases, with 16 bases of the junction left unmatched. CDR3 nucleotide sequence: TGTGCCACCGCCCCGGGGTTGGCGGGAGGGGGCTACAATGAGCAGTTCTTC. Amino acid sequence: CATAPGLAGGGYNEQFF.

This clonotype was seen a few times. The J gene is TRBJ2-7, the V gene TRBV7-9; 11 nucleotides line up with TRBD2. This CDR3 spans 15 amino acids. V gave up 5 bases and J gave up 4 bases; unmatched junction bases: 7. Germline V gene lookup returns CDR1 SEHNR and CDR2 FQNEAQ (reference sequence). CDR3 nucleotides: TGTGCCAGCAGCGGGGGGACTAGCGGAGTATACGAGCAGTACTTC. Encoded protein: CASSGGTSGVYEQYF.

The chain links TRBV21-1 to TRBJ2-7. TRBV21-1 is described as a pseudogene. This CDR3 is 15 amino acids long. The CDR3 loop reads CASSKAAGSSYEQYF. The CDR3 region has the DNA TGTGCCAGCAGCAAAGCGGCCGGAAGCTCCTACGAGCAGTACTTC.

The V gene is TRBV11-2, the J gene TRBJ1-2; 10 bases agree with TRBD1. CDR3 length: 13 amino acids. CDR1 and CDR2 from the germline V gene are SGHAT and FQNNGV. V dropped 5 bases and J dropped 4; count of bases not matched to a gene: 1. Here the CDR3 DNA reads TGTGCCAGCAGCCGGACAGGGGGCTATGGCTACACCTTC. This sequence encodes CASSRTGGYGYTF. Variable domain in full (rest from reference TRBV11-2 and TRBJ1-2): EAGVAQSPRYKIIEKRQSVAFWCNPISGHATLYWYQQILGQGPKLLIQFQNNGVVDDSQLPKDRFSAERLKGVDSTLKIQPAKLEDSAVYLCASSRTGGYGYTFGSGTRLTVV.

Ten or more counts support this clonotype. This chain connects TRBV10-3 to TRBJ2-1; D call uncertain. Germline CDR1 is ENHRY and CDR2 is SYGVKD. CDR3 length equals 13 residues. With 8 bases removed from V and 5 bases from J, the gap between germline ends came to 13 bases. CDR3 sequence reads: CAIQLDPNNEQFF. The DNA for the CDR3 is TGTGCCATCCAGTTAGACCCTAACAATGAGCAGTTCTTC.

The CDR3 coding sequence is TGTGCCAGCAGCTCTCGGCGGGCGGGAGTCAGTGGTGAGACCCAGTACTTC. Translating gives CASSSRRAGVSGETQYF. The chain uses TRBV7-2 and TRBJ2-5; TRBD2 matches at 7 bases. V trimming: 4 bases; J trimming: 5 bases; junction bases outside the gene matches: 16. CDR3 size: 17 residues. Per the germline V gene, CDR1 is SGHTA and CDR2 is FQGNSA.

The rearrangement joins TRBV4-3 to TRBJ2-7, with TRBD1 matching 9 bases. This CDR3 contains 15 residues. Germline CDR1 and CDR2: LGHNA and YSLEER. J was trimmed by 4 bases and V by 0 bases; bases with no gene match: 4. The CDR3 spells CASSQDRTGEYEQYF. The CDR3 coding sequence is TGCGCCAGCAGCCAAGATCGGACAGGGGAATACGAGCAGTACTTC.

In this sample, this clonotype turned up many times. The rearrangement uses TRBV20-1 and TRBJ2-1, with D tentatively TRBD1 (6 bases). The CDR3 loop spans 12 amino acids. Germline CDR1 DFQATT, CDR2 SNEGSKA (reference sequence). This CDR3 is CTLDTQGDEQFF. The CDR3, as DNA: TGCACCCTCGACACACAGGGAGATGAGCAGTTCTTC.

To note about this clonotype: The junction shows a germline mismatch at one end, possibly a read error. The genes are TRBV20-1 and TRBJ2-7; D perhaps matches TRBD1 (5 bases). Germline CDR1 DFQATT, CDR2 SNEGSKA (reference sequence). The CDR3 runs to 14 residues. DNA of the CDR3: TGCAGTGCTCCGGACCGGACACGCTCCCACGAGCAGTACTTC. Translating it yields CSAPDRTRSHEQYF.

This clonotype appeared a few times. The junction and the germline gene differ at one end; a read error may be behind it. The J gene is TRBJ2-3, the V gene TRBV24-1; D possibly corresponds to TRBD1 (6 bases). Germline-derived CDR1 and CDR2 are KGHDR and SFDVKD. The CDR3 has 15 residues. The CDR3 sequence is CATSDSSRRTVTQYF. DNA for the CDR3: TGTGCCACCAGTGATTCCTCGAGGCGGACAGTTACGCAGTATTTT.

Only a few counts were recorded for this clonotype. The chain carries TRBV7-9 and TRBJ2-1, with D hard to call. CDR1 and CDR2 (germline): SEHNR, FQNEAQ (reference sequence). The V end was cut by 0 bases, the J end by 1 base, with 4 bases between. CDR3 length equals 14 residues. The chain's CDR3 is CASSLARSYNEQFF. In nucleotides, the CDR3 is TGTGCCAGCAGCTTAGCGCGTTCCTACAATGAGCAGTTCTTC. The entire variable domain, with the rest obtained from reference TRBV7-9 and TRBJ2-1, is as follows: DTGVSQNPRHKITKRGQNVTFRCDPISEHNRLYWYRQTLGQGPEFLTYFQNEAQLEKSRLLSDRFSAERPKGSFSTLEIQRTEQGDSAMYLCASSLARSYNEQFFGPGTRLTVL.

This clonotype was found a few times. The chain has TRBV10-3 and TRBJ1-1; D gene uncertain. Germline V gene data show CDR1 as ENHRY and CDR2 as SYGVKD. V lost 6 bases, J lost 8 bases, and 16 bases lay in between. The CDR3 sequence is 13 residues long. CDR3 sequence: CAISDFTVSEAFF. The CDR3, as DNA: TGTGCCATCAGCGACTTCACGGTGTCGGAAGCTTTCTTT.

This clonotype was counted only a few times. The V call is TRBV6-1, the J call TRBJ2-7, with D possibly TRBD2 on 6 matching bases. Trimming removed 6 bases at V and 3 bases at J, with 18 bases between. Germline V gene lookup returns CDR1 MNHNS and CDR2 SASEGT. CDR3 length equals 15 residues. The DNA for the CDR3 is TGTGCCAGCAGGTCTACCCGGGACTCATTCTACGAGCAGTACTTC. As protein: CASRSTRDSFYEQYF.

This rearrangement joins TRBV4-1 to TRBJ1-1; unclear D gene. This CDR3 comprises 17 residues. The V and J ends lost 0 bases and 0 bases respectively, with 14 bases between them. From germline, CDR1 is MGHRA and CDR2 YSYEKL. The CDR3 spells CASSQDPTRLMNTEAFF. CDR3 DNA: TGCGCCAGCAGCCAAGATCCAACTAGACTCATGAACACTGAAGCTTTCTTT.

The V call is TRBV5-1, the J call TRBJ1-5; a weak D match, TRBD1 (5 bases). Trimming removed 0 bases from V and 2 bases from J, with 15 bases in between. Germline CDR1 is SGHRS and CDR2 is YFSETQ. This CDR3 has 17 residues. Here the CDR3 DNA reads TGCGCCAGCAGCTTGGGTCCACAGGTCCGAGGCAATCAGCCCCAGCATTTT. The encoded protein is CASSLGPQVRGNQPQHF.

This clonotype has more than one count but fewer than ten. This chain connects TRBV6-2 or TRBV6-3 to TRBJ1-1, with D tentatively TRBD1 (6 bases). V gave up 4 bases and J gave up 2 bases, with 14 bases separating them. Looked up from germline, CDR1 is MNHEY and CDR2 is SVGEGT. CDR3 length: 15 amino acids. CDR3: CASSLPGTINTEAFF. DNA for the CDR3: TGTGCCAGCAGTTTACCCGGGACAATAAACACTGAAGCTTTCTTT.

The chain couples TRBV20-1 to TRBJ2-1; D possibly corresponds to TRBD2 (6 bases). The CDR3 covers 16 residues. Trimming shortened V by 3 bases and J by 5 bases, and 20 bases separated the two germline ends. Germline V gene data show CDR1 as DFQATT and CDR2 as SNEGSKA (reference sequence). CDR3 DNA sequence: TGCAGTGCTAGGGTCCAGTTTTATAGCGGAGACAATGAGCAGTTCTTC. Its protein is CSARVQFYSGDNEQFF.

In its sample, this clonotype was seen a few times. The rearrangement uses TRBV6-6 and TRBJ2-5; D possibly matches TRBD1 or TRBD2 (6 bases each). The CDR3 totals 16 residues. V shed 0 bases and J shed 4 bases, with 15 bases lying between them. Germline CDR1 reads MNHNY; CDR2 reads SVGAGI (reference sequence). CDR3 in DNA: TGTGCCAGCAGTTACTCGGGCCCCAGGGGAGGAGAGACCCAGTACTTC. Protein sequence: CASSYSGPRGGETQYF.

The DNA of the CDR3 is TGTGCCAGCAGTTCGAACAGGGCGGGGCGCACAGATACGCAGTATTTT. This translates into CASSSNRAGRTDTQYF. The chain couples TRBV12-3 or TRBV12-4 to TRBJ2-3; D could derive from TRBD1 or TRBD2 (6 bases each). Between the trimmed V and J ends, which lost 4 bases and 1 base, there was a span of 15 bases. The CDR3 spans 16 residues.

The gene calls are TRBV6-1 and TRBJ2-4; tentatively, D is TRBD1 or TRBD2 (5 bases each). The germline CDR1 and CDR2 sequences are MNHNS and SASEGT. This CDR3 comprises 15 residues. Trimming removed 1 base from V and 5 bases from J, with 12 bases in between. CDR3: CASSEGRGVQNIQYF. The CDR3, as DNA: TGTGCCAGCAGTGAAGGAAGAGGGGTCCAAAACATTCAGTACTTC.

The V and J genes are TRBV19 and TRBJ1-5; 9 bases line up with TRBD1. There are 14 residues in the CDR3. V shed 4 bases, J shed 6 bases, and the junction held 4 bases outside the gene matches. Germline loops: CDR1 LNHDA, CDR2 SQIVND (reference sequence). The CDR3 region is CASSTTGGGQPQHF. In nucleotides, the CDR3 is TGTGCCAGTAGTACAACAGGGGGCGGTCAGCCCCAGCATTTT.

J is TRBJ2-1 and V is TRBV9; 7 bases are shared with TRBD2. This CDR3 is built from 17 residues. CDR1 and CDR2 from the germline V gene are SGDLS and YYNGEE. Trimming took 0 bases from V and 4 from J; bases not matched to a gene: 10. CDR3 protein: CASSVDLVRAGYNEQFF. CDR3 bases: TGTGCCAGCAGCGTAGATCTTGTCCGAGCGGGGTACAATGAGCAGTTCTTC. The complete variable domain, with remaining parts taken from reference TRBV9 and TRBJ2-1, reads DSGVTQTPKHLITATGQRVTLRCSPRSGDLSVYWYQQSLDQGLQFLIQYYNGEERAKGNILERFSAQQFPDLHSELNLSSLELGDSALYFCASSVDLVRAGYNEQFFGPGTRLTVL.

The sample holds a few counts of this clonotype. The chain combines TRBV12-3 or TRBV12-4 with TRBJ1-2, with D perhaps matching TRBD1 (5 bases). Trimming left V 2 bases short and J 0 bases short, with 10 bases between. The CDR3 is 15 residues long. The CDR3 region has the DNA TGTGCCAGCAGTTTAAAACAGGACTCTAACTATGGCTACACCTTC. Translation gives CASSLKQDSNYGYTF.

The chain has TRBV21-1 and TRBJ2-3; the table's D gene call, TRBD2, was not cross checked with the DNA. TRBV21-1 is a pseudogene. The CDR3 length is 19 residues. The CDR3 is CASSNKQKGLAGRTDTQYF. DNA for the CDR3: TGTGCCAGCAGCAACAAGCAAAAGGGTCTAGCGGGGCGCACAGATACGCAGTATTTT.

This sequence joins TRBV2 and TRBJ1-2, with D unresolved. V was trimmed by 6 bases and J by 9 bases, leaving 14 bases between them. CDR1 is SNHLY and CDR2 is FYNNEI in the germline V gene. The CDR3 sequence is 12 residues long. CDR3 sequence: CASRAYTESYTF. CDR3 sequence (DNA): TGTGCCAGCAGGGCCTATACGGAAAGCTACACCTTC.

This clonotype was detected many times. The chain couples TRBV29-1 to TRBJ2-4, with a tentative D call TRBD1 (6 bases). Looked up from germline, CDR1 is SQVTM and CDR2 is ANQGSEA. V lost 8 bases and J lost 8, with 22 bases in between. CDR3 length: 14 residues. Written as DNA, the CDR3 is TGCAGCATCGAACAGGGCTCGGGTTCGGACATTCAGTACTTC. It encodes CSIEQGSGSDIQYF.

The V gene is TRBV6-1, the J gene TRBJ1-5, with 8 bases that match TRBD1. V shed 6 bases and J 6 bases; nucleotides not matched to a gene: 7. CDR1 and CDR2 from the germline V gene are MNHNS and SASEGT. The CDR3 is 14 residues long. CDR3 bases: TGTGCCAGCAGAACCGGACAGGGAATTCAGCCCCAGCATTTT. Translation: CASRTGQGIQPQHF.

The rearrangement uses TRBV20-1 and TRBJ2-5; 9 nucleotides line up with TRBD2. The CDR3 extends over 13 amino acids. CDR1 DFQATT and CDR2 SNEGSKA come from the germline V gene (reference sequence). The junction had 3 bases not matched to a gene; V was cut back by 5 bases and J by 2 bases. CDR3 bases: TGCAGTGCTGCGGGAGGGGGGCAAGAGACCCAGTACTTC. It codes for CSAAGGGQETQYF.

The genes are TRBV12-3 or TRBV12-4 and TRBJ2-6; 9 bases line up with TRBD1. This CDR3 comprises 18 residues. Trimming took 5 bases from V and 4 from J; bases not matched to a gene: 12. The CDR3 is CASSGRTGELIGANVLTF. The CDR3 DNA reads as TGTGCCAGCAGTGGGAGGACAGGGGAATTGATCGGGGCCAACGTCCTGACTTTC.

In this sample, this clonotype turned up many times. The gene calls are TRBV7-2 and TRBJ2-1; D uncertain. This CDR3 is built from 12 residues. Per germline, CDR1 SGHTA and CDR2 FQGNSA. V was shortened by 1 base and J by 10 bases, with 8 bases between the two germline ends. This CDR3 is CASSLGAREQFF. The CDR3, as DNA: TGTGCCAGCAGCTTAGGAGCACGGGAGCAGTTCTTC.

V gene TRBV7-8 combines with J gene TRBJ1-6; possibly TRBD1 for D (6 bases). From germline, CDR1 is SGHVS and CDR2 FQNEAQ. V was clipped by 2 bases and J by 7 bases, with 15 bases between them. CDR3 length: 16 amino acids. This CDR3 reads CASSLRRQGRNSPLHF. The CDR3 coding sequence is TGTGCCAGCAGCTTAAGGCGCCAGGGGCGAAATTCACCCCTCCACTTT.

The V call is TRBV16, the J call TRBJ2-3, with D possibly TRBD2 on 6 matching bases. The CDR3 length is 18 residues. V lost 2 bases, J lost 0 bases, and 18 bases lay in between. CDR1 and CDR2 from the germline V gene are KGHSY and FQNENV. Written as DNA, the CDR3 is TGTGCCAGCAGCCAAACTCTTGTTGGGAGCGGGAGCACAGATACGCAGTATTTT. As protein: CASSQTLVGSGSTDTQYF.